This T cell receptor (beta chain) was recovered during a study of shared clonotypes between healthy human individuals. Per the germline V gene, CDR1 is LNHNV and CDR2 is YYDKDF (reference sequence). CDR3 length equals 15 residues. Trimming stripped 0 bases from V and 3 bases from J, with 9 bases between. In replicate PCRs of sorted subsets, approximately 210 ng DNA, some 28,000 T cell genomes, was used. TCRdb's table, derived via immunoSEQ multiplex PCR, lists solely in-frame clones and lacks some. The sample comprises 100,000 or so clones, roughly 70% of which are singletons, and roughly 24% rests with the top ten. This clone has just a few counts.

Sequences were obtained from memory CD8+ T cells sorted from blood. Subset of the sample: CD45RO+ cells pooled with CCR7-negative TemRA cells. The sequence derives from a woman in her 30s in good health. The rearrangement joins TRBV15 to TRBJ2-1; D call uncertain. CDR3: CATSREVGSYNEQFF. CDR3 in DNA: TGTGCCACCAGCAGAGAGGTGGGAAGCTACAATGAGCAGTTCTTC.